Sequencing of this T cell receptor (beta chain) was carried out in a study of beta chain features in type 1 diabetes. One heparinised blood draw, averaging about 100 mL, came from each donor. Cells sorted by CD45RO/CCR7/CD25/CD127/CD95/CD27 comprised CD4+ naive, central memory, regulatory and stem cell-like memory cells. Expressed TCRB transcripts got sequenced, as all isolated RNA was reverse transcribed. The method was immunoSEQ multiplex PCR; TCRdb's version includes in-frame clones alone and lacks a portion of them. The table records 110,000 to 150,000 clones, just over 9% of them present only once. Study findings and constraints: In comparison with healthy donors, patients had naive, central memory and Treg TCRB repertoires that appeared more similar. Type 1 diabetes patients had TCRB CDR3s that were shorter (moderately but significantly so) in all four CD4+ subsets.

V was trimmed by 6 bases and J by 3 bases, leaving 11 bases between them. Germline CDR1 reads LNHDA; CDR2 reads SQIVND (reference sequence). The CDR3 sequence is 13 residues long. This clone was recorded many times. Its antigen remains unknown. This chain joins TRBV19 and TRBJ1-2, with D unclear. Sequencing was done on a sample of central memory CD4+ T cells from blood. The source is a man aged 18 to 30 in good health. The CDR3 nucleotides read TGTGCCAGTAGCGGACTCCAGGACTATGGCTACACCTTC. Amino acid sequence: CASSGLQDYGYTF.